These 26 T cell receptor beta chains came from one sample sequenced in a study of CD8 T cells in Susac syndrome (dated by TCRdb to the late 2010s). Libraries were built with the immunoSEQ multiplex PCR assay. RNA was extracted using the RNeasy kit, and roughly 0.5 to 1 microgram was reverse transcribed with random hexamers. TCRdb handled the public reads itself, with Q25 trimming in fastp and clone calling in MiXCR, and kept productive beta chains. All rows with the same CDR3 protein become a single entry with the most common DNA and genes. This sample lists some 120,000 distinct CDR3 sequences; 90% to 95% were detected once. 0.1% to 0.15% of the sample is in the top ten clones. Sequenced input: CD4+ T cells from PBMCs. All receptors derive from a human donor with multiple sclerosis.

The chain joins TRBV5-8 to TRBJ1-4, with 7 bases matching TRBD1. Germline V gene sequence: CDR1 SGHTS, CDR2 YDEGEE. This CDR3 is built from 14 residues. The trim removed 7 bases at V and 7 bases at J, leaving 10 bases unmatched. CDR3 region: CASGWGDRGEKLFF. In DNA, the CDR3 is TGTGCCAGCGGTTGGGGGGACAGAGGTGAAAAACTGTTTTTT.

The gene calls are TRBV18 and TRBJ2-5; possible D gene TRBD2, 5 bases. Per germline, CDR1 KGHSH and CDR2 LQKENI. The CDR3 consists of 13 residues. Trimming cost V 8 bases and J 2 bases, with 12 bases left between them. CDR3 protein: CASSPTGQETQYF. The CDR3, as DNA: TGTGCCAGCAGCCCGACGGGGCAAGAGACCCAGTACTTC.

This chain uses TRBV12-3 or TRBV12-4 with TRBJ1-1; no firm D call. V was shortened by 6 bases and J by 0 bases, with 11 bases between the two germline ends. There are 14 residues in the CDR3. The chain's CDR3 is CASSSLDLNTEAFF. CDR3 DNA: TGTGCCAGCAGCTCCTTAGACCTGAACACTGAAGCTTTCTTT.

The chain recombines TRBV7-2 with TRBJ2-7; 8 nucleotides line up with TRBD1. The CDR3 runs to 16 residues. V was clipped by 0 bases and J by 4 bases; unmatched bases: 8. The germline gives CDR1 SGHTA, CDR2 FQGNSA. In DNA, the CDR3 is TGTGCCAGCAGCTTAGCGCGGGCAGGGGGCGCGTACGAGCAGTACTTC. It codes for CASSLARAGGAYEQYF.

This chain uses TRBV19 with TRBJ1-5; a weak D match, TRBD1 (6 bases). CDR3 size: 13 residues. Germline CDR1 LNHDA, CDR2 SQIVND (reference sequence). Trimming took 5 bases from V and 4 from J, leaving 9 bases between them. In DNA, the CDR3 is TGTGCCAGTAGTGAGGGGACAAATCAGCCCCAGCATTTT. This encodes CASSEGTNQPQHF. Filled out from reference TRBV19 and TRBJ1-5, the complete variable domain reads DGGITQSPKYLFRKEGQNVTLSCEQNLNHDAMYWYRQDPGQGLRLIYYSQIVNDFQKGDIAEGYSVSREKKESFPLTVTSAQKNPTAFYLCASSEGTNQPQHFGDGTRLSIL.

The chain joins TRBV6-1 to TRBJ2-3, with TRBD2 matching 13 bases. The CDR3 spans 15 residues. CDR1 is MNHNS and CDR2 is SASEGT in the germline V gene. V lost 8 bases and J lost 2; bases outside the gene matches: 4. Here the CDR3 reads CASVTSGRATDTQYF. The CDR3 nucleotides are TGTGCCAGCGTAACTAGCGGGAGGGCCACAGATACGCAGTATTTT.

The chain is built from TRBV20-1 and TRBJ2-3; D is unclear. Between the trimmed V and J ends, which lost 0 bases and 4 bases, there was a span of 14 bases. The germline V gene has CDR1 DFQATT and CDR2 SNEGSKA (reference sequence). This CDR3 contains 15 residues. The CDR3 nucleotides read TGCAGTGCTAGAGATGACCTACGGCGTTCAGATACGCAGTATTTT. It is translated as CSARDDLRRSDTQYF.

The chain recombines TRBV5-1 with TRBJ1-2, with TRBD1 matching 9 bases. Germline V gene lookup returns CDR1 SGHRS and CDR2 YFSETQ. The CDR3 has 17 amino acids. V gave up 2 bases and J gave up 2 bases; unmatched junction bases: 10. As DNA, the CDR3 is TGCGCCAGCAGCTTCGGGGACAGGGCCCGCCCAAACTATGGCTACACCTTC. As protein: CASSFGDRARPNYGYTF.

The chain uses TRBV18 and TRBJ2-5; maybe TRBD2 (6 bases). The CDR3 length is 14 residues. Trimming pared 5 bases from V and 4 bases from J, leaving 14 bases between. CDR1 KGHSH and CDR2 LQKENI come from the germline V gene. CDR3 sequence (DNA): TGTGCCAGCTCAGAGGGGACTTCCGGAGAGACCCAGTACTTC. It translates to CASSEGTSGETQYF.

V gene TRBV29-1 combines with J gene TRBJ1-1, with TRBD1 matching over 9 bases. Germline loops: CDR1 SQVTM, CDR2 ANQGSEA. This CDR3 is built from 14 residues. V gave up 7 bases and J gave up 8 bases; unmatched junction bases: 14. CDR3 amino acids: CSADTTGGLGEAFF. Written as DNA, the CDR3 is TGCAGCGCCGATACCACAGGGGGCCTAGGGGAAGCTTTCTTT.

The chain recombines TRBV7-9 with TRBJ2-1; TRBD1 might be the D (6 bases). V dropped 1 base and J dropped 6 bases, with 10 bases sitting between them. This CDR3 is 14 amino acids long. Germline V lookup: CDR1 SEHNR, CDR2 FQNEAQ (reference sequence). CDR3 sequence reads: CASSLDRVGNEQFF. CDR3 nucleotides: TGTGCCAGCAGCTTAGACAGGGTAGGCAATGAGCAGTTCTTC.

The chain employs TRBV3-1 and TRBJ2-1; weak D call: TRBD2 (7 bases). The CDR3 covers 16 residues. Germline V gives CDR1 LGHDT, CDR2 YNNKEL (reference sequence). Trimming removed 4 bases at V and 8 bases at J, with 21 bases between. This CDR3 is CASSPQGGGYPHEQFF. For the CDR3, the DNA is TGTGCCAGCAGCCCCCAAGGGGGGGGGTATCCCCATGAGCAGTTCTTC.

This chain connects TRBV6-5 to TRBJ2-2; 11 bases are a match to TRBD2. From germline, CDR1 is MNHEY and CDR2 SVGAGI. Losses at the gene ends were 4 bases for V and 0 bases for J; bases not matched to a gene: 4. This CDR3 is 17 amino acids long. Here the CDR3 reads CASSFLAGGSNTGELFF. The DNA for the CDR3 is TGTGCCAGCAGTTTCCTAGCGGGGGGATCGAACACCGGGGAGCTGTTTTTT.

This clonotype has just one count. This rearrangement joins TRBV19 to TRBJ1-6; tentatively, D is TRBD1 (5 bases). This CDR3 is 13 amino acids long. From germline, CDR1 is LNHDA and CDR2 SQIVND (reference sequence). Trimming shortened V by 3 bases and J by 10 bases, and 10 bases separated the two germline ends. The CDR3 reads CASSIEGRSPLHF. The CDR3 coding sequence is TGTGCCAGTAGTATTGAGGGACGGTCACCCCTCCACTTT.

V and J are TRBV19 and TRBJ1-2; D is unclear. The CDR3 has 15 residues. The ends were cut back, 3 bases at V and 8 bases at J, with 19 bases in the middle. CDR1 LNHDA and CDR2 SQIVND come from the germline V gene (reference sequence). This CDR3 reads CASSMSGPLLQGYTF. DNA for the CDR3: TGTGCCAGTAGTATGTCCGGGCCGCTGCTCCAAGGCTACACCTTC. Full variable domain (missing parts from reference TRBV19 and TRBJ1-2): DGGITQSPKYLFRKEGQNVTLSCEQNLNHDAMYWYRQDPGQGLRLIYYSQIVNDFQKGDIAEGYSVSREKKESFPLTVTSAQKNPTAFYLCASSMSGPLLQGYTFGSGTRLTVV.

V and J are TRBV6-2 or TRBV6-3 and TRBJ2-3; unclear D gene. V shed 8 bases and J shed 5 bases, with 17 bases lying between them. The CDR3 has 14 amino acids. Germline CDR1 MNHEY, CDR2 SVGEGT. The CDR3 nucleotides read TGTGCCAGCCGCGGCTATAATTTGGAAGATACGCAGTATTTT. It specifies CASRGYNLEDTQYF.

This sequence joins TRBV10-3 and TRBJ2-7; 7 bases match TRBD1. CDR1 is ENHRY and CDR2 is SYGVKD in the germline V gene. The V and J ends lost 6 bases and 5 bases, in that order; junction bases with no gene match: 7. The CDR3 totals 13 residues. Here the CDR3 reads CAIRDRFSDEQYF. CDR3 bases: TGTGCCATCAGGGACAGGTTCTCTGACGAGCAGTACTTC.

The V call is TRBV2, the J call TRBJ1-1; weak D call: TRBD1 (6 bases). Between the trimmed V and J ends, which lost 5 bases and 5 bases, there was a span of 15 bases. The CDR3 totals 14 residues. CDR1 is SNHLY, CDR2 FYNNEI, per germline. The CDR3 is CASSPWGARTEAFF. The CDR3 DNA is TGTGCCAGCAGTCCCTGGGGGGCGCGGACTGAAGCTTTCTTT.

The CDR3 DNA reads TGTGCCAGCAGTTCGACAGGGGGTTATAGCAATCAGCCCCAGCATTTT. Its translation: CASSSTGGYSNQPQHF. The V call is TRBV6-5, the J call TRBJ1-5, with 9 bases fitting TRBD1. V dropped 4 bases and J dropped 0; count of bases not matched to a gene: 4. The CDR3 has 16 residues. Germline V gene data show CDR1 as MNHEY and CDR2 as SVGAGI.

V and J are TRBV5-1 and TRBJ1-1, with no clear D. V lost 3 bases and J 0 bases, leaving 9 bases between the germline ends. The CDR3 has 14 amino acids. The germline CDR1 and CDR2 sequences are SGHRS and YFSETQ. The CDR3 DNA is TGCGCCAGCAGCTCACAAAGAATGAACACTGAAGCTTTCTTT. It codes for CASSSQRMNTEAFF.

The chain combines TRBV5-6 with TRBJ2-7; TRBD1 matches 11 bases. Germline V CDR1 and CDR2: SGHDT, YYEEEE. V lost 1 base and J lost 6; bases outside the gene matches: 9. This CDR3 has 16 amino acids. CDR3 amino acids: CASSLPPGQGVVEQYF. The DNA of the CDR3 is TGTGCCAGCAGCTTGCCGCCGGGACAGGGGGTGGTCGAGCAGTACTTC.

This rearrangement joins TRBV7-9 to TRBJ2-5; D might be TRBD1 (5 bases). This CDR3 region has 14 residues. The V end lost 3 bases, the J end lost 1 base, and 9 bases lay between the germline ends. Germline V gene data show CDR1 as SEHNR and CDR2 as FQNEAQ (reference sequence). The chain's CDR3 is CASSFRQLQETQYF. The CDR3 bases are TGTGCCAGCAGCTTTCGACAGCTCCAAGAGACCCAGTACTTC. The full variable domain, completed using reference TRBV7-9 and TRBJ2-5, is DTGVSQNPRHKITKRGQNVTFRCDPISEHNRLYWYRQTLGQGPEFLTYFQNEAQLEKSRLLSDRFSAERPKGSFSTLEIQRTEQGDSAMYLCASSFRQLQETQYFGPGTRLLVL.

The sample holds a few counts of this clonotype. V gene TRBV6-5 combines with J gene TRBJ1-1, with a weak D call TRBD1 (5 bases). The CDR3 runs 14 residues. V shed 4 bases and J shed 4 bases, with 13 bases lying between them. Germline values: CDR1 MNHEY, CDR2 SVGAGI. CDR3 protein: CASSSPGGGTEAFF. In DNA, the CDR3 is TGTGCCAGCAGTTCTCCCGGGGGGGGCACTGAAGCTTTCTTT.

The CDR3, as DNA: TGTGCCAGCAGCTATGGGACTTACACTGAAGCTTTCTTT. Amino acid sequence: CASSYGTYTEAFF. The chain recombines TRBV3-1 with TRBJ1-1; D perhaps matches TRBD1 (5 bases). V was clipped by 5 bases and J by 3 bases, with 10 bases between them. CDR1 is LGHDT, CDR2 YNNKEL, per germline (reference sequence). The CDR3 has 13 amino acids.

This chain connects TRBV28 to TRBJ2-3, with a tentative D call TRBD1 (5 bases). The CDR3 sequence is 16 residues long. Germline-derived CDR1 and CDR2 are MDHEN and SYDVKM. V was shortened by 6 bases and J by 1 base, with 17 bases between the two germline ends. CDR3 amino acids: CASSLQGYPRTDTQYF. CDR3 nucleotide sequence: TGTGCCAGCAGCCTCCAGGGCTACCCCCGCACAGATACGCAGTATTTT.

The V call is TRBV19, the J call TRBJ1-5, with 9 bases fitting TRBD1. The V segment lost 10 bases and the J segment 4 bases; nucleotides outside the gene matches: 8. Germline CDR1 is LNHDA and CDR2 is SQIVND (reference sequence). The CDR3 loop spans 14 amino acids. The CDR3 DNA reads TGTGCCACCCGACAGGGGGGAAGGAATCAGCCCCAGCATTTT. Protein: CATRQGGRNQPQHF.